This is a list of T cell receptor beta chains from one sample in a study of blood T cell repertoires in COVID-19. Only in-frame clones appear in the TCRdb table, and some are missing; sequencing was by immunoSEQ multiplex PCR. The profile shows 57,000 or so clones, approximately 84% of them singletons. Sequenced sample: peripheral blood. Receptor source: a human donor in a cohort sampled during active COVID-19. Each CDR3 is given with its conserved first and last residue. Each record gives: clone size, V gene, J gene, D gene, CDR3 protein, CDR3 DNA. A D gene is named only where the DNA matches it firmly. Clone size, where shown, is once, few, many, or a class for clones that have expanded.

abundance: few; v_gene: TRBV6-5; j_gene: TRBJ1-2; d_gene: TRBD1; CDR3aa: CASRQGRNYGYTF; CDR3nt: TGTGCCAGCAGACAGGGGAGGAACTATGGCTACACCTTC
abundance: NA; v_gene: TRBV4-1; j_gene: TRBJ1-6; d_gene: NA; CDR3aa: CASSQEGTRGSPLHF; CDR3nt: TGCGCCAGCAGCCAAGAGGGTACGAGAGGTTCACCCCTCCACTTT
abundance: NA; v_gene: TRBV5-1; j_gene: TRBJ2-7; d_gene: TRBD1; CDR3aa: CASSLLAQGNEQYF; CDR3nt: TGCGCCAGCAGCTTGTTAGCACAGGGGAACGAGCAGTACTTC
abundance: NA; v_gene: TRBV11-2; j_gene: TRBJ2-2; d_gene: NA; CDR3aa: CASSLAGTNTGELFF; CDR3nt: TGTGCCAGCAGCTTAGCGGGGACGAACACCGGGGAGCTGTTTTTT
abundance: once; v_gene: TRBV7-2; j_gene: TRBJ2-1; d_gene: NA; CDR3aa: CASSLVPGVIWNEQFF; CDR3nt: TGTGCCAGCAGCTTAGTTCCGGGGGTGATATGGAATGAGCAGTTCTTC
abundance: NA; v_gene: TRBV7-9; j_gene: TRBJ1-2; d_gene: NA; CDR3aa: CASSLPDSDYGYTF; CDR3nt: TGTGCCAGCAGCTTACCCGACAGCGACTATGGCTACACCTTC
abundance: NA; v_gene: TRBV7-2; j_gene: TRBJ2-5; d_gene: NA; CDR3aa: CASSRLSDSKRETQYF; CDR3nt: TGTGCCAGCAGCCGTCTCAGCGATTCTAAGCGAGAGACCCAGTACTTC
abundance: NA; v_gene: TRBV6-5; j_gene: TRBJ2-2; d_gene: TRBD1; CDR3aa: CASSSPQGRNTGELFF; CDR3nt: TGTGCCAGCAGTTCCCCACAGGGGAGGAACACCGGGGAGCTGTTTTTT
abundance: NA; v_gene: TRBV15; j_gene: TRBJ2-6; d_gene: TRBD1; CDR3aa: CATSRGGQGGSGANVLTF; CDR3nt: TGTGCCACCAGCAGAGGGGGACAGGGAGGCTCTGGGGCCAACGTCCTGACTTTC
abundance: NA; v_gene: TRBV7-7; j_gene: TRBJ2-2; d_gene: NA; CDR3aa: CASSPGLLEGELFF; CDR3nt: TGTGCCAGCAGCCCCGGACTCCTGGAAGGGGAGCTGTTTTTT
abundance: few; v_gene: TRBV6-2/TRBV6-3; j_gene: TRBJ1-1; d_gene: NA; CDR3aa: CASSYSTAKGDTEAFF; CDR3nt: TGTGCCAGCAGTTACTCGACAGCAAAAGGGGACACTGAAGCTTTCTTT
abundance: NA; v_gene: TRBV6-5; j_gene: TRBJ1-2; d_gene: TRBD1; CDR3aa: CASNDRDSYGYTF; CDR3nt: TGTGCCAGCAACGACAGGGACTCCTATGGCTACACCTTC
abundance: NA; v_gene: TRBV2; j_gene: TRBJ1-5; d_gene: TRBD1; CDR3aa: CASSSDRVFQPQHF; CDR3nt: TGTGCCAGCAGCTCGGACAGGGTGTTTCAGCCCCAGCATTTT
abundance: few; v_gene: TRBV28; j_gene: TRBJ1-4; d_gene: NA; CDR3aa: CASSLRQGLRFF; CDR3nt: TGTGCCAGCAGTCTGAGGCAGGGTTTGAGGTTTTTT
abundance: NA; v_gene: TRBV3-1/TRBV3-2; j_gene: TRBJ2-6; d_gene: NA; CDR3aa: CASSRGYSGANVLTF; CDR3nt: TGTGCCAGCAGCCGCGGATACTCTGGGGCCAACGTCCTGACTTTC
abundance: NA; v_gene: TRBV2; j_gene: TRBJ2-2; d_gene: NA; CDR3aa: CASKVSYTGELFF; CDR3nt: TGTGCCAGCAAAGTCAGTTACACCGGGGAGCTGTTTTTT
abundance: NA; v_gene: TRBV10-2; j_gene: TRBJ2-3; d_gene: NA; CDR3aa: CASTRDIADTQYF; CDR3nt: TGCGCCAGCACCCGGGACATCGCAGATACGCAGTATTTT
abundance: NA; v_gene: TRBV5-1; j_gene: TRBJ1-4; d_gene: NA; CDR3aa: CASSSAGGREEKLFF; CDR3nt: TGCGCCAGCAGCTCGGCGGGGGGTAGAGAGGAAAAACTGTTTTTT
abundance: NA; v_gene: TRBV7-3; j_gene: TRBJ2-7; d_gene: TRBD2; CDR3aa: CANSLSGSDAYEQYF; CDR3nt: TGTGCCAACAGCTTAAGCGGGAGTGACGCCTACGAGCAGTACTTC
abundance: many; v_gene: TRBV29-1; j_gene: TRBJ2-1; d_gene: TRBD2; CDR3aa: CSVAGTNPTYEQFF; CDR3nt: TGCAGCGTCGCCGGGACTAATCCCACGTATGAGCAGTTCTTC
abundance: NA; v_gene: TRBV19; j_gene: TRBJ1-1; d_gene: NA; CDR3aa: CASSPRGNTEAFF; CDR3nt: TGTGCCAGCTCTCCGAGAGGGAACACTGAAGCTTTCTTT
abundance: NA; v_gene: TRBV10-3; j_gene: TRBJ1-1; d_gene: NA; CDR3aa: CAAGESEAFF; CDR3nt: TGTGCCGCAGGGGAGAGTGAAGCTTTCTTT
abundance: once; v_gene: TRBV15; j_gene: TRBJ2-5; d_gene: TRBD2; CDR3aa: CATSRSSGRQETQYF; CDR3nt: TGTGCCACCAGCAGGAGTAGCGGGAGACAAGAGACCCAGTACTTC
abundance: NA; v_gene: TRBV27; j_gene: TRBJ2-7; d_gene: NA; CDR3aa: CASSFYWTETYEQYF; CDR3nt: TGTGCCAGCAGTTTTTACTGGACAGAGACCTACGAGCAGTACTTC
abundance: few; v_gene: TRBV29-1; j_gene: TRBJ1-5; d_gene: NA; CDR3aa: CSVRGGNSNQPQHF; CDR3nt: TGCAGCGTAAGGGGCGGTAATAGCAATCAGCCCCAGCATTTT
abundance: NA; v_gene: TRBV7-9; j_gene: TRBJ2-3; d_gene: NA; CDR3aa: CASSLYRSSTDTQYF; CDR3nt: TGTGCCAGCAGCTTATACAGGTCTAGCACAGATACGCAGTATTTT
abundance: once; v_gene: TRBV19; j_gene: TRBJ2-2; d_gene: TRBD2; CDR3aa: CASSMASGGSNTGELFF; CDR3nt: TGTGCCAGTAGTATGGCTAGCGGGGGATCGAACACCGGGGAGCTGTTTTTT
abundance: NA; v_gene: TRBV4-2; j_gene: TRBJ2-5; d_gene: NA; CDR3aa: CASSQVARGEETQYF; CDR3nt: TGTGCCAGCAGCCAAGTAGCCAGGGGGGAGGAGACCCAGTACTTC
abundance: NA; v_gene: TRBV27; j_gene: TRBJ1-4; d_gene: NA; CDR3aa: CASSPVGRGSNEKLFF; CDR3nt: TGTGCCAGCAGTCCCGTGGGGAGGGGATCTAATGAAAAACTGTTTTTT
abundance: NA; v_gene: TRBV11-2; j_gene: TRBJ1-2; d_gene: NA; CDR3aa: CASSKSQGSGYTF; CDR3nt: TGTGCCAGCAGCAAAAGCCAGGGATCTGGCTACACCTTC
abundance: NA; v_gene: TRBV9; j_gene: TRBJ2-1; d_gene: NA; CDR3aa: CASSLEGGPYNEQFF; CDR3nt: TGTGCCAGCAGCCTCGAGGGAGGCCCCTACAATGAGCAGTTCTTC
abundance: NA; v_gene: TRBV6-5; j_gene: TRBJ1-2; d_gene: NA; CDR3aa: CASSNSLNRYTF; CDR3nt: TGTGCCAGCAGTAACTCCTTAAACCGGTACACCTTC
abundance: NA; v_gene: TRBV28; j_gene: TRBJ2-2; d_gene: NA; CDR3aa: CASRGQGTGELFF; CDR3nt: TGTGCCAGCAGAGGGCAGGGTACGGGGGAGCTGTTTTTT
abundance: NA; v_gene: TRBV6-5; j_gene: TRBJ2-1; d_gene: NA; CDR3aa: CASSYKSYNEQFF; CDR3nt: TGTGCCAGCAGTTACAAGAGTTACAATGAGCAGTTCTTC
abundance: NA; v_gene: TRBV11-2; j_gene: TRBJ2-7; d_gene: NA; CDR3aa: CASSSPDRRPYEQYF; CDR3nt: TGTGCCAGCAGCTCACCCGACAGGCGGCCTTACGAGCAGTACTTC
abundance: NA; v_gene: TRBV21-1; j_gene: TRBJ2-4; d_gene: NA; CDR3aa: CASRNLLAPIPLAKNIQYF; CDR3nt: TGTGCCAGCAGGAACCTACTAGCGCCTATTCCCCTAGCCAAAAACATTCAGTACTTC
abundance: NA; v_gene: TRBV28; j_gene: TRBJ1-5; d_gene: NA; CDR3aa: CASSTLSGGGPSNQPQHF; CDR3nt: TGTGCCAGCAGCACCCTCAGCGGGGGGGGGCCTAGCAATCAGCCCCAGCATTTT
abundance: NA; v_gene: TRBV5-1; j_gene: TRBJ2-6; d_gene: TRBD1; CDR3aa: CASGRTGGSSGANVLTF; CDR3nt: TGCGCCAGCGGTAGAACAGGGGGCTCTTCTGGGGCCAACGTCCTGACTTTC
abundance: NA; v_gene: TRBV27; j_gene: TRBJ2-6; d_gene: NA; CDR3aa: CASSLLRSRTTLYAGANVLTF; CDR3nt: TGTGCCAGCAGTTTATTAAGGTCCCGGACTACCCTTTATGCTGGGGCCAACGTCCTGACTTTC
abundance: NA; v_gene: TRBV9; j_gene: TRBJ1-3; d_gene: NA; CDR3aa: CASSVDSYTIYF; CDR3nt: TGTGCCAGCAGCGTAGACAGCTACACCATATATTTT
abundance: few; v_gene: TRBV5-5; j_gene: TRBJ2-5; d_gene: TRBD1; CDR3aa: CASSFRDRGRVQETQYF; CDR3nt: TGTGCCAGCAGCTTCCGGGACAGGGGCAGGGTACAAGAGACCCAGTACTTC
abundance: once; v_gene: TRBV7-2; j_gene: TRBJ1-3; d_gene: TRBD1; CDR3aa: CASSRGQGGRNTIYF; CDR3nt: TGTGCCAGCAGCCGGGGACAGGGGGGAAGAAACACCATATATTTT
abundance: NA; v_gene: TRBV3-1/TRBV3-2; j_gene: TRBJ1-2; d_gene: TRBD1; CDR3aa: CASSRTGGFYGYTF; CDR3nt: TGTGCCAGCAGCCGGACAGGGGGCTTCTATGGCTACACCTTC
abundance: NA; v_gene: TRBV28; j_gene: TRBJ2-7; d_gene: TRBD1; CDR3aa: CASSFRTGAREQYF; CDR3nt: TGTGCCAGCAGTTTCCGGACAGGGGCTCGGGAGCAGTACTTC